This T cell receptor (beta chain) was profiled in a study of T cells in Graves' hyperthyroidism and ophthalmopathy. Study results and limitations: Within blood appeared most thyroid clonotypes that had expanded above 0.001. A model using 13 V-J features told ophthalmopathy apart from stable hyperthyroidism.

As concerns this clonotype: Its target is unknown.

Investigators excluded patients with uncontrolled infection, other autoimmune disease, pregnancy or lactation. Clinical symptoms, serum thyroxine and TRAb, thyroid ultrasound and orbital computed tomography were used for the diagnoses. Regions amplified from RNA transcripts were the TCR beta CDR3 regions. The TCR CDR3 was amplified in a first-round RT-PCR using the HTBI primer set. TCRdb ran MiXCR on the multiplex PCR reads and lists one entry per CDR3 protein. The profile shows 550,000 to 700,000 distinct CDR3 sequences, just over 45% of them singletons. The origin of this receptor is an adult woman with Graves' disease, either hyperthyroidism or ophthalmopathy (not recorded which). Sequencing input: peripheral blood or thyroid tissue (not recorded which).

This CDR3 reads CSVVVATGIDYGYTF. Here the CDR3 DNA reads TGCAGCGTTGTTGTCGCGACGGGCATCGACTATGGCTACACCTTC. The rearrangement links TRBV29-1 to TRBJ1-2; D gene unclear. V lost 4 bases to trimming and J lost 3 bases, with 18 bases between them. This CDR3 spans 15 amino acids. Germline V gives CDR1 SQVTM, CDR2 ANQGSEA.